The rows below give T cell receptor beta chains drawn from one sample of a study of blood T cell repertoires in COVID-19. Repertoires were generated with immunoSEQ multiplex PCR, while TCRdb's copy carries only in-frame clones and drops some. The sample lists around 390,000 clones; 85% to 90% were seen once. The specimen sequenced was PBMCs or T cells enriched from blood (not recorded which). The receptors were gathered from a woman aged 50 to 60 who had recovered from COVID-19. CDR3s include the opening cysteine and the closing phenylalanine or tryptophan. The D gene is left open where the match is weak. Only some rows state a clone size, as once, few, many or a class for expanded clones.

d_call j_call clone_size v_call cdr3_aa cdr3_nt
- TRBJ2-7 - TRBV2 CASSESLEVPTYEQYF TGTGCCAGCAGTGAGTCCCTAGAGGTCCCTACCTACGAGCAGTACTTC
- TRBJ2-1 - TRBV5-5 CASSLGGAYYNEQFF TGTGCCAGCAGCTTGGGGGGCGCCTATTACAATGAGCAGTTCTTC
- TRBJ1-1 - TRBV29-1 CSVAGGLQGAEAFF TGCAGCGTTGCTGGGGGCTTACAGGGAGCTGAAGCTTTCTTT
TRBD1 TRBJ1-1 - TRBV11-2 CASSLGQGLNTEAFF TGTGCCAGCAGCTTGGGACAGGGACTGAACACTGAAGCTTTCTTT
- TRBJ2-7 - TRBV9 CASSVGRGAIYEQYF TGTGCCAGCAGCGTAGGTCGGGGGGCCATATACGAGCAGTACTTC
- TRBJ2-5 - TRBV7-3 CASSLGPNHQETQYF TGTGCCAGCAGCTTAGGGCCTAACCACCAAGAGACCCAGTACTTC
- TRBJ1-5 - TRBV7-9 CASSAGAKQPQHF TGTGCCAGCAGCGCAGGGGCAAAACAGCCCCAGCATTTT
- TRBJ1-5 once TRBV12-3/TRBV12-4 CASSLSRQPQHF TGTGCCAGCAGTCTGTCTCGTCAGCCCCAGCATTTT
TRBD1 TRBJ1-3 - TRBV19 CASSTRPGQGIGNTIYF TGTGCCAGTAGTACGCGCCCGGGACAGGGGATTGGAAACACCATATATTTT
- TRBJ1-5 - TRBV15 CATSPFGGSNQPQHF TGTGCCACCAGCCCCTTCGGGGGAAGCAATCAGCCCCAGCATTTT
TRBD1 TRBJ1-1 - TRBV19 CASSMGQGANTEAFF TGTGCCAGTAGTATGGGGCAGGGGGCGAACACTGAAGCTTTCTTT
- TRBJ1-2 - TRBV6-5 CASREHRNLGYTF TGTGCCAGCAGGGAGCACAGGAATTTGGGCTACACCTTC
TRBD1 TRBJ1-2 - TRBV19 CASSLPGGPDGYTF TGTGCCAGTAGTCTACCAGGGGGGCCGGATGGCTACACCTTC
TRBD1 TRBJ1-4 - TRBV11-3 CASSEKPSADRAELFF TGTGCCAGCAGCGAGAAACCTTCCGCGGACAGGGCGGAACTGTTTTTT
- TRBJ1-3 - TRBV7-2 CASSFVVEFSGNTIYF TGTGCCAGCAGCTTCGTTGTAGAATTTTCTGGAAACACCATATATTTT